The 25 T cell receptor beta chains presented below share a single source sample, sequenced in a study of human T cells and chemical hapten exposure. The time point denotes: patch test 1, 2 weeks after DPC sensitization. The treatment is: therapeutic diphenylcyclopropenone sensitization with weekly scalp DPC. Unfractionated whole blood was the source from which total RNA was extracted. TCRdb independently ran MiXCR on the RACE reads; one entry per CDR3 protein. This table has fewer than 45,000 distinct CDR3 sequences, about 4.2% appearing once. The material was whole blood, obtained in connection with sensitization to the hapten diphenylcyclopropenone (DPC). The receptors derive from a middle-aged man with alopecia areata. Some clones in this sample may be carry-over from other donors' samples.

This clonotype showed up many times. The rearrangement uses TRBV2 and TRBJ2-3, with 10 bases matching TRBD2. Germline V gives CDR1 SNHLY, CDR2 FYNNEI. The CDR3 length is 16 residues. V gave up 6 bases and J gave up 3 bases; unmatched junction bases: 9. The DNA of the CDR3 is TGTGCCAGCAGCCCTCTAGCGGGAGCTAGGACAGATACGCAGTATTTT. It encodes CASSPLAGARTDTQYF. Full variable domain (missing parts from reference TRBV2 and TRBJ2-3): EPEVTQTPSHQVTQMGQEVILRCVPISNHLYFYWYRQILGQKVEFLVSFYNNEISEKSEIFDDQFSVERPDGSNFTLKIRSTKLEDSAMYFCASSPLAGARTDTQYFGPGTRLTVL.

This clonotype was detected many times. The chain is built from TRBV9 and TRBJ1-3; 9 nucleotides match TRBD1. From germline, CDR1 is SGDLS and CDR2 YYNGEE. With V trimmed by 2 bases and J by 0 bases, 6 bases remained unmatched. The CDR3 is 17 residues long. Here the CDR3 reads CASSVRTGASSGNTIYF. The CDR3 coding sequence is TGTGCCAGCAGCGTTCGGACAGGGGCTAGCTCTGGAAACACCATATATTTT. The full variable domain, in which reference TRBV9 and TRBJ1-3 provide the parts outside the CDR3, is DSGVTQTPKHLITATGQRVTLRCSPRSGDLSVYWYQQSLDQGLQFLIQYYNGEERAKGNILERFSAQQFPDLHSELNLSSLELGDSALYFCASSVRTGASSGNTIYFGEGSWLTVV.

The chain combines TRBV15 with TRBJ1-5, with unresolved D. Germline-derived CDR1 and CDR2 are LNHNV and YYDKDF (reference sequence). The V end was cut by 0 bases, the J end by 6 bases, with 12 bases between. The CDR3 consists of 15 residues. The CDR3 sequence is CATSRDNRVGQPQHF. The DNA for the CDR3 is TGTGCCACCAGCAGAGATAACCGCGTCGGTCAGCCCCAGCATTTT.

J is TRBJ1-5 and V is TRBV20-1; D gene uncertain. Per germline, CDR1 DFQATT and CDR2 SNEGSKA (reference sequence). The CDR3 runs 14 residues. The V end was cut by 1 base, the J end by 0 bases, with 7 bases between. For the CDR3, the DNA is TGCAGTGCTAGAGTGGGCGCTAGCAATCAGCCCCAGCATTTT. It specifies CSARVGASNQPQHF.

In its sample, this clonotype is medium-sized (0.01 to 0.1%). V gene TRBV29-1 combines with J gene TRBJ2-1, with D perhaps TRBD1 or TRBD2 (5 bases each). V lost 4 bases to trimming and J lost 5 bases, with 9 bases between them. The CDR3 covers 12 residues. From germline, CDR1 is SQVTM and CDR2 ANQGSEA. The CDR3 loop reads CSVGEGNNEQFF. The CDR3 nucleotides are TGCAGCGTTGGCGAGGGGAACAATGAGCAGTTCTTC.

This clonotype was observed many times. This sequence joins TRBV9 and TRBJ1-4; the D gene is possibly TRBD1 (5 bases). V lost 3 bases and J lost 0, with 9 bases in between. Germline lookup yields CDR1 SGDLS and CDR2 YYNGEE. CDR3 length equals 15 residues. CDR3 sequence reads: CASSGTGATNEKLFF. The CDR3 DNA sequence: TGTGCCAGCAGCGGAACAGGAGCAACTAATGAAAAACTGTTTTTT.

This clonotype was observed many times. The chain recombines TRBV30 with TRBJ2-7, with D possibly TRBD2 on 5 matching bases. Trimming took off 5 bases at V and 5 bases at J, with 16 bases between the two ends. Germline CDR1 is GTSNPN and CDR2 is SVGIG (reference sequence). The CDR3 covers 13 residues. The CDR3 DNA reads TGTGCCTGGTCCCACTCCGGGATGGACGAGCAGTACTTC. This encodes CAWSHSGMDEQYF.

Comment on this clonotype: A much larger clone lies one base from this, so it may be a read error. The J gene is TRBJ1-2, the V gene TRBV7-9; the D is unclear. CDR1 SEHNR and CDR2 FQNEAQ come from the germline V gene (reference sequence). The CDR3 spans 14 residues. The CDR3 here is CASSLVRGLDGYNF. The CDR3 DNA reads as TGTGCCAGCAGCTTAGTACGGGGTCTTGATGGCTACAACTTC.

This clonotype was found many times. The chain recombines TRBV30 with TRBJ2-7; 7 bases agree with TRBD2. Per the germline V gene, CDR1 is GTSNPN and CDR2 is SVGIG (reference sequence). This CDR3 is built from 13 residues. Trimming took 7 bases from V and 2 from J; bases not matched to a gene: 8. The CDR3 spells CASSGAGPYEQYF. The CDR3 nucleotides are TGTGCCTCCAGCGGAGCGGGGCCCTACGAGCAGTACTTC.

Points on this clonotype: A much larger clone differs from this one at a single base, so this may be a read error. The V call is TRBV5-1, the J call TRBJ2-1, with D possibly TRBD2 on 6 matching bases. Trimming removed 0 bases at V and 9 bases at J, with 19 bases between. The germline CDR1 and CDR2 sequences are SGHRS and YFSETQ. The CDR3 is 16 amino acids. The CDR3 region is CASSLVGGIGEGEQFF. The CDR3 nucleotides read TGCGCCAGCAGCTTGGTCGGCGGGATAGGAGAGGGTGAGCAGTTCTTC.

This clonotype was counted many times. CDR3 loop: CASSEKPHYEQYF. CDR3 in DNA: TGTGCCAGCAGTGAAAAGCCCCATTACGAGCAGTACTTC. This sequence joins TRBV6-1 and TRBJ2-7; D not certain. V was cut by 2 bases and J by 4 bases, with 9 bases left in between. In germline, CDR1 is MNHNS, CDR2 SASEGT. This CDR3 is built from 13 residues.

The J gene is TRBJ2-7, the V gene TRBV5-1; D gene unclear. The length of the CDR3 is 14 residues. Germline lookup yields CDR1 SGHRS and CDR2 YFSETQ. V was clipped by 0 bases and J by 2 bases, with 9 bases between them. Here the CDR3 reads CASSLEPETYEQYF. The CDR3 region has the DNA TGCGCCAGCAGCTTGGAGCCGGAAACCTACGAGCAGTACTTC.

This clonotype showed up many times. The rearrangement links TRBV28 to TRBJ1-5, with D perhaps TRBD1 (6 bases). V was cut by 6 bases and J by 4 bases, with 16 bases left in between. The germline gives CDR1 MDHEN, CDR2 SYDVKM. The CDR3 is 15 residues long. CDR3 coding DNA: TGTGCCAGCAGCCGCGAACAGGGCCGTAATCAGCCCCAGCATTTT. This encodes CASSREQGRNQPQHF.

This clonotype was detected a few times. This sequence joins TRBV7-8 and TRBJ1-1, with unresolved D. Germline CDR1 reads SGHVS; CDR2 reads FQNEAQ. The CDR3 is made up of 13 amino acids. V dropped 1 base and J dropped 3 bases, with 6 bases sitting between them. The CDR3 region is CASSLEWHTEAFF. The CDR3 nucleotides read TGTGCCAGCAGCTTAGAATGGCACACTGAAGCTTTCTTT.

This clonotype was detected ten times or more. A read error may produce the germline difference seen at one junction end. The gene calls are TRBV18 and TRBJ1-2, with 7 bases lining up with TRBD1. The germline gives CDR1 KGHSH, CDR2 LQKENI. The CDR3 consists of 13 residues. CDR3 coding DNA: TGTGCCAGCTCGCCACAGGGGATGGATGGCTACACCTTC. This translates into CASSPQGMDGYTF.

This clonotype occurred many times. The genes are TRBV7-3 and TRBJ2-7; 9 bases line up with TRBD1. There are 14 residues in the CDR3. Germline V CDR1 and CDR2: SGHTA, FQGTGA. J gave up 5 bases and V 4 bases, and 6 bases lay outside the gene matches. CDR3 protein: CASSSGQGTNEQYF. For the CDR3, the DNA is TGTGCCAGCAGCTCTGGACAGGGGACAAACGAGCAGTACTTC.

The V gene is TRBV18, the J gene TRBJ1-1, with D perhaps TRBD1 (5 bases). The germline gives CDR1 KGHSH, CDR2 LQKENI. The CDR3 length is 14 residues. V was trimmed by 6 bases and J by 0 bases, leaving 11 bases between them. The CDR3 bases are TGTGCCAGCTCTCCAGGGATATTGAACACTGAAGCTTTCTTT. Amino acid sequence: CASSPGILNTEAFF.

This clonotype was counted at least ten times. The chain combines TRBV9 with TRBJ2-1; weak D call: TRBD1 (6 bases). V lost 3 bases, J lost 5 bases, and 15 bases lay in between. There are 15 residues in the CDR3. Germline assignment: CDR1 SGDLS and CDR2 YYNGEE. The chain's CDR3 is CASSEVPRGDNEQFF. In DNA form, the CDR3 reads TGTGCCAGCAGCGAAGTCCCCAGGGGCGACAATGAGCAGTTCTTC.

The genes are TRBV25-1 and TRBJ2-2, with D unresolved. The CDR3 sequence is 14 residues long. The V gene lost 4 bases and the J gene lost 1 base, with 7 bases spanning the gap. The V gene's germline CDR1 is MGHDK and CDR2 SYGVNS. This CDR3 is CASSANKNTGELFF. The DNA of the CDR3 is TGTGCCAGCAGTGCTAATAAGAACACCGGGGAGCTGTTTTTT.

This clonotype was detected many times. The rearrangement joins TRBV12-3 or TRBV12-4 to TRBJ2-7; 8 bases are shared with TRBD2. The CDR3 totals 14 residues. V lost 7 bases, J lost 4 bases, and 9 bases stayed unmatched. Here the CDR3 reads CASTPGLAFYEQYF. As DNA, the CDR3 is TGTGCCAGCACTCCCGGACTAGCCTTTTACGAGCAGTACTTC.

This clonotype was seen repeatedly, ten times or more. This rearrangement joins TRBV7-2 to TRBJ1-2, with TRBD1 matching over 8 bases. V shed 4 bases, J shed 2 bases, and the junction held 9 bases outside the gene matches. This CDR3 is built from 16 residues. Germline CDR1 and CDR2: SGHTA and FQGNSA. The CDR3 reads CASSSFHNRGNYGYTF. The CDR3 region has the DNA TGTGCCAGCAGCTCCTTCCATAACAGGGGGAACTATGGCTACACCTTC.

This clonotype was seen many times. The genes are TRBV5-4 and TRBJ1-1; weak D call: TRBD1 (6 bases). The CDR3 sequence is 15 residues long. From germline, CDR1 is SGHNT and CDR2 YYREEE (reference sequence). Trimming removed 0 bases at V and 1 base at J, with 10 bases between. The CDR3 reads CASSLGAGENTEAFF. The CDR3 DNA reads TGTGCCAGCAGCTTGGGGGCAGGGGAGAACACTGAAGCTTTCTTT. Using reference TRBV5-4 and TRBJ1-1 for the parts outside the CDR3, the full variable domain is ETGVTQSPTHLIKTRGQQVTLRCSSQSGHNTVSWYQQALGQGPQFIFQYYREEENGRGNFPPRFSGLQFPNYSSELNVNALELDDSALYLCASSLGAGENTEAFFGQGTRLTVV.

This clonotype has a count of ten or more. The chain has TRBV7-2 and TRBJ1-5; D unresolved. V lost 1 base to trimming and J lost 2 bases, with 15 bases between them. This CDR3 spans 17 amino acids. CDR1 and CDR2 from the germline V gene are SGHTA and FQGNSA. CDR3 DNA: TGTGCCAGCAGCTTAGGACGGGGAGGCCAGCGCAATCAGCCCCAGCATTTT. Residues: CASSLGRGGQRNQPQHF.

The chain couples TRBV19 to TRBJ1-5; perhaps TRBD1 as D (5 bases). V was trimmed by 7 bases and J by 5 bases, leaving 21 bases between them. Per the germline V gene, CDR1 is LNHDA and CDR2 is SQIVND (reference sequence). CDR3 length equals 16 residues. The CDR3 nucleotides are TGTGCCAGTACCCCGGGCTCCGGGACTCTATATCAGCCCCAGCATTTT. Its protein product is CASTPGSGTLYQPQHF.

This clonotype was seen many times. V gene TRBV6-5 combines with J gene TRBJ2-6, with D maybe TRBD2 (6 bases). The CDR3 spans 16 residues. The germline V and J ends were trimmed by 4 bases and 0 bases, with 10 bases remaining between them. Looked up from germline, CDR1 is MNHEY and CDR2 is SVGAGI. CDR3 amino acids: CASSLSGSSGANVLTF. The DNA for the CDR3 is TGTGCCAGCAGTTTGTCCGGGAGCTCTGGGGCCAACGTCCTGACTTTC.